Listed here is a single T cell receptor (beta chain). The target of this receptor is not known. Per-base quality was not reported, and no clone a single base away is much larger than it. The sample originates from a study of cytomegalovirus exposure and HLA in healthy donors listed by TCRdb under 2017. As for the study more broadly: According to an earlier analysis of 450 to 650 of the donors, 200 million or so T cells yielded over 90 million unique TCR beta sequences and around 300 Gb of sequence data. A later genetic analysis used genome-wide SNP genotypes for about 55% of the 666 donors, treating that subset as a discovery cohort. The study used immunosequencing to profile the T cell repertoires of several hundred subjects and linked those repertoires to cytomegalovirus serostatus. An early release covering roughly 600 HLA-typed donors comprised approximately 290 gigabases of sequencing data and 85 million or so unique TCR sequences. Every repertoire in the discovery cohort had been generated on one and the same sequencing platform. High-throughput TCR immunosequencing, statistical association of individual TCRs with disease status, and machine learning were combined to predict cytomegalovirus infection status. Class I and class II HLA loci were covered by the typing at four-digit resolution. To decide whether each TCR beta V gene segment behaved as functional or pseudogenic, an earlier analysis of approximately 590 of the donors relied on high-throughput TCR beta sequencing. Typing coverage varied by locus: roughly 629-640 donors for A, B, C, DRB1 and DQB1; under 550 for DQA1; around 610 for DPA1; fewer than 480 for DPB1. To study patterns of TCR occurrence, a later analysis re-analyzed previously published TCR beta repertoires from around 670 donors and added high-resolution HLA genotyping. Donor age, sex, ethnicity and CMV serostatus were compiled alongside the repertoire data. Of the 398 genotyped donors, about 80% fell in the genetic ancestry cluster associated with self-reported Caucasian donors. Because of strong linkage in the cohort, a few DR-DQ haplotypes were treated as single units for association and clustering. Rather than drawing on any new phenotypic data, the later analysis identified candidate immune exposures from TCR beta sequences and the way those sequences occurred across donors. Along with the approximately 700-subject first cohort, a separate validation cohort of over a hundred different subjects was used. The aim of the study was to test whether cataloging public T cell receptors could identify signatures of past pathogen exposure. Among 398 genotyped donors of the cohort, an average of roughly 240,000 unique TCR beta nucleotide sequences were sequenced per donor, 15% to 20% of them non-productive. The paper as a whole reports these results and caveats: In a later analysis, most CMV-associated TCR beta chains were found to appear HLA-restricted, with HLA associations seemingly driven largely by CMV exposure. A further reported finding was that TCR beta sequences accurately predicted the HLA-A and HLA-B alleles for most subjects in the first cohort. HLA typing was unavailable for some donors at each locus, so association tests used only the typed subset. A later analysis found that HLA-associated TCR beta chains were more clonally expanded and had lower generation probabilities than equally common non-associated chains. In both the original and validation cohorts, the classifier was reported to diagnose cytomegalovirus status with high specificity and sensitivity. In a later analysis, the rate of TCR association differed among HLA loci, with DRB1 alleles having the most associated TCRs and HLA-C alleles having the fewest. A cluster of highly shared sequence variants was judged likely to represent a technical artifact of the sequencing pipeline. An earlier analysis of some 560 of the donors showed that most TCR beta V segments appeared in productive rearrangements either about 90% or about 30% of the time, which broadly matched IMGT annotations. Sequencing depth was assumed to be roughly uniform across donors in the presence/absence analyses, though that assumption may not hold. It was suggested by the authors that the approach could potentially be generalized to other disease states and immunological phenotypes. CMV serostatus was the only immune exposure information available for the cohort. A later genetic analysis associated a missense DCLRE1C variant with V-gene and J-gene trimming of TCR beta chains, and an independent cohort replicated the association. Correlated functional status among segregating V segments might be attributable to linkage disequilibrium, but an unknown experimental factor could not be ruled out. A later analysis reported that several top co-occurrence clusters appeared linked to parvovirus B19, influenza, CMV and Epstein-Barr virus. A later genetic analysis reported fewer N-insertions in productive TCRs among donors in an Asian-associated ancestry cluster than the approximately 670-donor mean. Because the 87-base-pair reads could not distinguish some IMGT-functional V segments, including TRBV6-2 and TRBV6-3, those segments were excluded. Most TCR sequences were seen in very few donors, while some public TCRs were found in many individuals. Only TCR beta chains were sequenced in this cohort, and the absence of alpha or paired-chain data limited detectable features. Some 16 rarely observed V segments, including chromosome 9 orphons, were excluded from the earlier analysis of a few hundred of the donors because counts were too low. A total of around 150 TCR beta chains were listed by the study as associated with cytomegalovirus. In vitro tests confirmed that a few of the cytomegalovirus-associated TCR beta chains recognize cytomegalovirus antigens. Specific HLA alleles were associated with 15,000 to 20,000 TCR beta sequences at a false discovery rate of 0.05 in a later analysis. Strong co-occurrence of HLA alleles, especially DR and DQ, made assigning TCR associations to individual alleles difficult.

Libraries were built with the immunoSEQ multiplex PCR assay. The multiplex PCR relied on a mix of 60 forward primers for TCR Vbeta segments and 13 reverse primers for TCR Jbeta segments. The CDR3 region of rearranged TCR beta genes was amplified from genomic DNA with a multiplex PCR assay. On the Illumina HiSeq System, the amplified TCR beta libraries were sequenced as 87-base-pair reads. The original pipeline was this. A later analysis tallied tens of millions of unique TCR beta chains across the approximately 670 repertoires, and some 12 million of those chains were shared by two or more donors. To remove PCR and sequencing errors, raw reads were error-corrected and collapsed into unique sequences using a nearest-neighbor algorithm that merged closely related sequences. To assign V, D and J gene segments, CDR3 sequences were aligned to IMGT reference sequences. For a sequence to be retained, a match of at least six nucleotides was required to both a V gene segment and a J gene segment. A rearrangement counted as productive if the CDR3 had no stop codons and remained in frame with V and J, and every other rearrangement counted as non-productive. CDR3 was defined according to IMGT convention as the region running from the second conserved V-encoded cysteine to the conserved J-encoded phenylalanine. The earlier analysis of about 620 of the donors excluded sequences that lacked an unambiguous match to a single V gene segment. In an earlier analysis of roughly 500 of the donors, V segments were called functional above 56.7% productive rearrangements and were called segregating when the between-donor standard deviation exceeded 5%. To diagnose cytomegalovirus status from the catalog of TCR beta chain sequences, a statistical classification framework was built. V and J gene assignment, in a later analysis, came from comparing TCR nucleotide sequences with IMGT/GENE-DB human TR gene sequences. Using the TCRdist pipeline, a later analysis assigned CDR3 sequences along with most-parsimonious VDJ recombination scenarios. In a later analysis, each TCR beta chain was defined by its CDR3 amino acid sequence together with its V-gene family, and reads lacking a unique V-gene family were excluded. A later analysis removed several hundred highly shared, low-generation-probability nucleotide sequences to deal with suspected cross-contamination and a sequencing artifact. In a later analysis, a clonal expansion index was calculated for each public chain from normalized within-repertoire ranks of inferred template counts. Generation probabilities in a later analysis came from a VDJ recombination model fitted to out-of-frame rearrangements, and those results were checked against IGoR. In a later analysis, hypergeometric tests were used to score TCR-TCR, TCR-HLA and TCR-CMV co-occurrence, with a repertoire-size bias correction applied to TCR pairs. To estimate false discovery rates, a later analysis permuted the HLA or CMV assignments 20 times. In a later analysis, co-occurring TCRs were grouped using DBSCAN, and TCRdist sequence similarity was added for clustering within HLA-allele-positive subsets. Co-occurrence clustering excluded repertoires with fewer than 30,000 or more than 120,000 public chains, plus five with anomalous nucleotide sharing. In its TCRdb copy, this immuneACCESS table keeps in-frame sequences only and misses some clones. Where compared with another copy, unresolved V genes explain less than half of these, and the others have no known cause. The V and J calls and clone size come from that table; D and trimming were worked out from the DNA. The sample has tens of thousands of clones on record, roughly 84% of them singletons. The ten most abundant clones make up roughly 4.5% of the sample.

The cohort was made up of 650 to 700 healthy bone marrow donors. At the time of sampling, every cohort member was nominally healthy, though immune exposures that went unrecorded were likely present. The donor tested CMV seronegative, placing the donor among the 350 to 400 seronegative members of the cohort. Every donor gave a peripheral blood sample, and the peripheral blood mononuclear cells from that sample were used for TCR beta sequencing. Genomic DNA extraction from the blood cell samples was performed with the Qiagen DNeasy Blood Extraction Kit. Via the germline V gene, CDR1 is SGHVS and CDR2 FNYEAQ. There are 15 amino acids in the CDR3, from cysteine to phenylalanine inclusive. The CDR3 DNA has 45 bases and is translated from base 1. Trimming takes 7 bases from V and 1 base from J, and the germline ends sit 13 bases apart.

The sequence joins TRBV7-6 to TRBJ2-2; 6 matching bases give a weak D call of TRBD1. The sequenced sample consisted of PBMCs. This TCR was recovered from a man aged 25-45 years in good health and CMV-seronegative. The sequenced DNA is TGTGCCAGCACCCGGGACACCGAGAACACCGGGGAGCTGTTTTTT. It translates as CASTRDTENTGELFF.